This is a list of T cell receptor beta chains from one sample in a study of human versus mouse CDR3 diversity and MHC coevolution. Measured with immunoSEQ multiplex PCR; TCRdb has only the in-frame clones, and not every one. The table records roughly 80,000 clones, just under 95% of them present only once. The sample taken for sequencing was naive CD4+ T cells from blood. The receptors were gathered from a person between 25 and 69 years old in good health. Both conserved end residues are part of each CDR3.

J gene | V gene | CDR3 protein
TRBJ2-5 | TRBV5-1 | CASSSGQGAVETQYF
TRBJ1-2 | TRBV6-5 | CASSYSGGGYGYTF
TRBJ2-7 | TRBV7-7 | CASSLGGSDEQYF
TRBJ2-1 | TRBV7-8 | CASSLGGTSGIQSEQFF
TRBJ2-2 | TRBV7-3 | CASSLSLTGELFF
TRBJ2-5 | TRBV5-1 | CASATGVNQETQYF
TRBJ1-5 | TRBV28 | CASFKLRSNQPQHF
TRBJ1-1 | TRBV18 | CASSPKVGAEAFF
TRBJ2-1 | TRBV18 | CASSPGGGDEQFF
TRBJ2-7 | TRBV10-3 | CAIRQTSGGIYEQYF